The rows below give T cell receptor beta chains drawn from one sample of a study of blood T cell repertoires in COVID-19. Generated by immunoSEQ multiplex PCR, the TCRdb table keeps only in-frame clones and is missing some. The sample has 150,000 to 200,000 clones; around nine tenths are singletons. The sequenced material came from peripheral blood. Receptors originate from a middle-aged man with active or convalescent COVID-19. The CDR3 runs from the conserved cysteine through the conserved F or W. Size is omitted from some rows. Given values are once, few, many or a class for expanded clones.

V gene: TRBV13
J gene: TRBJ1-1
clone size: -
CDR3 protein: CASSAQGGDTEAFF

V gene: TRBV7-3
J gene: TRBJ2-3
clone size: -
CDR3 protein: CASSLRGERTDTQYF

V gene: TRBV19
J gene: TRBJ2-7
clone size: -
CDR3 protein: CASRQRQGDEQYF

V gene: TRBV7-9
J gene: TRBJ1-2
clone size: -
CDR3 protein: CASSLGAGDSSGYTF

V gene: TRBV12-3/TRBV12-4
J gene: TRBJ1-6
clone size: -
CDR3 protein: CASSQGNSPLHF

V gene: TRBV30
J gene: TRBJ1-1
clone size: -
CDR3 protein: CAWSTGIEPTEAFF

V gene: TRBV30
J gene: TRBJ1-6
clone size: -
CDR3 protein: CAWSLQGSNSPLHF

V gene: TRBV5-1
J gene: TRBJ1-6
clone size: -
CDR3 protein: CASSDRGNNSPLHF

V gene: TRBV7-8
J gene: TRBJ1-3
clone size: -
CDR3 protein: CASSHGTGIFSGNTIYF

V gene: TRBV6-1
J gene: TRBJ1-2
clone size: -
CDR3 protein: CASSESPGTIYGYTF

V gene: TRBV12-5
J gene: TRBJ1-1
clone size: once
CDR3 protein: CASGLVGGITEAFF

V gene: TRBV6-5
J gene: TRBJ1-4
clone size: -
CDR3 protein: CASSYGPVNEKLFF

V gene: TRBV4-1
J gene: TRBJ1-4
clone size: -
CDR3 protein: CASSQVGQGLNEKLFF

V gene: TRBV6-1
J gene: TRBJ2-7
clone size: -
CDR3 protein: CASSEGAGPTYEQYF

V gene: TRBV27
J gene: TRBJ1-6
clone size: -
CDR3 protein: CASIPTGASSYNSPLHF

V gene: TRBV10-3
J gene: TRBJ2-7
clone size: -
CDR3 protein: CAISLGTSGSYEQYF

V gene: TRBV19
J gene: TRBJ1-5
clone size: -
CDR3 protein: CASSMWSGHNQPQHF

V gene: TRBV5-1
J gene: TRBJ1-2
clone size: -
CDR3 protein: CASSLGDSYGYTF

V gene: TRBV30
J gene: TRBJ2-7
clone size: -
CDR3 protein: CAWSSYDEQYF

V gene: TRBV18
J gene: TRBJ2-7
clone size: -
CDR3 protein: CASSPTGTGDEQYF

V gene: TRBV5-4
J gene: TRBJ2-7
clone size: -
CDR3 protein: CASSSGGTFPNEQYF

V gene: TRBV5-6
J gene: TRBJ1-3
clone size: -
CDR3 protein: CASSLAAGFGTVTIYF

V gene: TRBV23-1
J gene: TRBJ1-5
clone size: -
CDR3 protein: CASSRAGGLNQPQHF

V gene: TRBV2
J gene: TRBJ2-5
clone size: -
CDR3 protein: CASSERAGFFETQYF

V gene: TRBV14
J gene: TRBJ1-6
clone size: -
CDR3 protein: CASSQNSPYNSPLHF

V gene: TRBV27
J gene: TRBJ1-6
clone size: -
CDR3 protein: CASRGGNSPLHF

V gene: TRBV18
J gene: TRBJ1-1
clone size: -
CDR3 protein: CASSPERGTEAFF

V gene: TRBV6-5
J gene: TRBJ2-1
clone size: -
CDR3 protein: CASRDRQGAWDEQFF

V gene: TRBV28
J gene: TRBJ1-2
clone size: few
CDR3 protein: CASRTGGYGYTF

V gene: TRBV10-2
J gene: TRBJ1-1
clone size: once
CDR3 protein: CASSDGQGVWTEAFF

V gene: TRBV19
J gene: TRBJ1-1
clone size: -
CDR3 protein: CASSIFGQGTTEAFF

V gene: TRBV7-9
J gene: TRBJ2-1
clone size: -
CDR3 protein: CASSSKDSSGGSYNEQFF

V gene: TRBV9
J gene: TRBJ2-1
clone size: -
CDR3 protein: CASSVGLANEQFF

V gene: TRBV5-1
J gene: TRBJ1-6
clone size: -
CDR3 protein: CASSFQPRQVNSPLHF

V gene: TRBV6-2/TRBV6-3
J gene: TRBJ1-2
clone size: once
CDR3 protein: CASSFSGQGAGYTF

V gene: TRBV11-2
J gene: TRBJ1-1
clone size: -
CDR3 protein: CASSLEAVMGGTFF

V gene: TRBV18
J gene: TRBJ1-2
clone size: -
CDR3 protein: CASSPTREQSYGYTF

V gene: TRBV3-1/TRBV3-2
J gene: TRBJ2-3
clone size: -
CDR3 protein: CASSPTSGGTDTQYF

V gene: TRBV28
J gene: TRBJ1-1
clone size: -
CDR3 protein: CASSSGDTEAFF

V gene: TRBV4-1
J gene: TRBJ2-7
clone size: -
CDR3 protein: CASSQGGGVNEQYF

V gene: TRBV4-2
J gene: TRBJ2-3
clone size: -
CDR3 protein: CASSQPSGDHVDTQYF

V gene: TRBV6-1
J gene: TRBJ2-2
clone size: -
CDR3 protein: CASVGGPGELFF

V gene: TRBV4-2
J gene: TRBJ1-4
clone size: few
CDR3 protein: CASKRETNEKLFF

V gene: TRBV5-8
J gene: TRBJ2-7
clone size: -
CDR3 protein: CASSLRQGGQQGQLGQYF

V gene: TRBV30
J gene: TRBJ1-2
clone size: -
CDR3 protein: CAWTEGVPHGYTF

V gene: TRBV4-3
J gene: TRBJ2-3
clone size: -
CDR3 protein: CASSHSRGDTQYF

V gene: TRBV6-5
J gene: TRBJ1-2
clone size: -
CDR3 protein: CASPSPGTGVGYTF

V gene: TRBV7-2
J gene: TRBJ1-1
clone size: -
CDR3 protein: CASSPAAGAQAFF

V gene: TRBV12-5
J gene: TRBJ2-5
clone size: -
CDR3 protein: CASGLDRGFETQYF

V gene: TRBV7-3
J gene: TRBJ2-3
clone size: -
CDR3 protein: CASSSFPTSGGDTQYF

V gene: TRBV7-3
J gene: TRBJ2-1
clone size: -
CDR3 protein: CASSLLAGTSSYNEQFF

V gene: TRBV3-1/TRBV3-2
J gene: TRBJ2-7
clone size: few
CDR3 protein: CASSPRTGPLSEQYF

V gene: TRBV18
J gene: TRBJ1-2
clone size: -
CDR3 protein: CASSRGQGSDGYTF

V gene: TRBV3-1/TRBV3-2
J gene: TRBJ2-2
clone size: -
CDR3 protein: CASGDTNTGELFF

V gene: TRBV6-1
J gene: TRBJ1-3
clone size: -
CDR3 protein: CASSEQISGNTIYF

V gene: TRBV14
J gene: TRBJ2-7
clone size: -
CDR3 protein: CASSLGHTLYEQYF

V gene: TRBV18
J gene: TRBJ2-7
clone size: -
CDR3 protein: CASSPTSGTTYEQYF